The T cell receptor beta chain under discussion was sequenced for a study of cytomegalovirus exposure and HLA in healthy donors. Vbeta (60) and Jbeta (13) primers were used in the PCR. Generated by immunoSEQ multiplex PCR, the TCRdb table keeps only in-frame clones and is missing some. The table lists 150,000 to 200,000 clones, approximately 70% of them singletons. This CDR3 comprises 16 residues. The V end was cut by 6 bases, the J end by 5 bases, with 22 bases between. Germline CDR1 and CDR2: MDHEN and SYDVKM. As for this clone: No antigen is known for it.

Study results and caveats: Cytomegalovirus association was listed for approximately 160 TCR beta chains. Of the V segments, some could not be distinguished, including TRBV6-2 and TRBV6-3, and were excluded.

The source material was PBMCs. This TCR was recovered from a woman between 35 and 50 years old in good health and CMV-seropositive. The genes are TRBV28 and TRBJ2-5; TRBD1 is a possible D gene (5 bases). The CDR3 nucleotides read TGTGCCAGCAGCCCGAATAGGGGCGGATATGCGGAGACCCAGTACTTC. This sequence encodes CASSPNRGGYAETQYF. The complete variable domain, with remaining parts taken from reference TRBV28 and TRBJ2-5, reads DVKVTQSSRYLVKRTGEKVFLECVQDMDHENMFWYRQDPGLGLRLIYFSYDVKMKEKGDIPEGYSVSREKKERFSLILESASTNQTSMYLCASSPNRGGYAETQYFGPGTRLLVL.